The 27 T cell receptor beta chains presented below share a single source sample, sequenced in a study of blood T cell repertoires in COVID-19. The data were produced by immunoSEQ multiplex PCR, yet TCRdb's version contains in-frame clones alone and is incomplete. This sample has about 430,000 clones, with nearly 90% found just once. Specimen: PBMCs or T cells enriched from blood (not recorded which). The source of these receptors is a woman aged 18-29 years who had been exposed to COVID-19.

This clone was seen a handful of times. DNA for the CDR3: TGTGCCAGCAGCTTCCAAGCGGGGGTTTACAATGAGCAGTTCTTC. Translated: CASSFQAGVYNEQFF. This sequence joins TRBV7-9 and TRBJ2-1; 8 nucleotides match TRBD2. In germline, CDR1 is SEHNR, CDR2 FQNEAQ (reference sequence). J lost 4 bases, V lost 3 bases, and 5 bases had no gene match. The CDR3 has 15 residues.

Here the CDR3 reads CASSLVGQGGGEQFF. CDR3 nucleotide sequence: TGTGCCAGCAGCTTAGTAGGACAGGGCGGAGGTGAGCAGTTCTTC. The chain carries TRBV7-9 and TRBJ2-1; 8 nucleotides agree with TRBD1. The germline V gene has CDR1 SEHNR and CDR2 FQNEAQ (reference sequence). J gave up 9 bases and V 1 base, and 8 bases lay outside the gene matches. The CDR3 spans 15 residues. Using reference TRBV7-9 and TRBJ2-1 for the parts outside the CDR3, the full variable domain is DTGVSQNPRHKITKRGQNVTFRCDPISEHNRLYWYRQTLGQGPEFLTYFQNEAQLEKSRLLSDRFSAERPKGSFSTLEIQRTEQGDSAMYLCASSLVGQGGGEQFFGPGTRLTVL.

This clone was seen only once. The chain employs TRBV4-2 and TRBJ2-1, with TRBD2 matching over 7 bases. Looked up from germline, CDR1 is LGHNA and CDR2 is YNFKEQ. This CDR3 comprises 17 residues. The ends lost 1 base at V and 5 bases at J; junction bases unmatched: 11. The CDR3 spells CASSQVSAGEGHNEQFF. Written as DNA, the CDR3 is TGTGCCAGCAGCCAAGTTTCCGCGGGAGAGGGGCACAATGAGCAGTTCTTC.

The table lists this clone with a count of one. This chain uses TRBV6-4 with TRBJ2-1; possible D gene TRBD2, 5 bases. CDR1 and CDR2 (germline): MRHNA, SNTAGT. Trimming pared 2 bases from V and 6 bases from J, leaving 14 bases between. The CDR3 is made up of 15 amino acids. The CDR3 region is CASSDPILAVNEQFF. The DNA of the CDR3 is TGTGCCAGCAGTGACCCTATTCTAGCAGTCAATGAGCAGTTCTTC.

This clone was seen only a few times. The V call is TRBV24-1, the J call TRBJ2-7; D possibly corresponds to TRBD1 (6 bases). Trimming pared 4 bases from V and 4 bases from J, leaving 10 bases between. This CDR3 is built from 13 residues. Germline CDR1 KGHDR, CDR2 SFDVKD. CDR3 protein: CATSEGAGYEQYF. The CDR3 DNA reads TGTGCCACCAGTGAGGGGGCGGGTTACGAGCAGTACTTC.

This clone was seen only once. The V and J genes are TRBV5-6 and TRBJ1-4; TRBD1 aligns across 9 bases. With V trimmed by 3 bases and J by 5 bases, 8 bases remained unmatched. Looked up from germline, CDR1 is SGHDT and CDR2 is YYEEEE. The length of the CDR3 is 16 residues. The CDR3 coding sequence is TGTGCCAGCAGCTCCGACCCCGGGACAGGGAATGAAAAACTGTTTTTT. It encodes CASSSDPGTGNEKLFF.

V is TRBV3-1 (or the pseudogene TRBV3-2) and J is TRBJ2-1, with TRBD2 matching over 11 bases. The CDR3 loop spans 16 amino acids. Germline CDR1 reads LGHDT; CDR2 reads YNNKEL (reference sequence). The ends lost 4 bases at V and 6 bases at J; junction bases unmatched: 8. The CDR3 is CASSPGLAGGLNEQFF. The CDR3, as DNA: TGTGCCAGCAGCCCCGGGCTAGCGGGAGGTCTCAATGAGCAGTTCTTC.

The chain couples TRBV6-5 to TRBJ1-2; a possible D gene is TRBD1 (5 bases). Germline loops: CDR1 MNHEY, CDR2 SVGAGI. This CDR3 has 13 amino acids. Trimming took 7 bases from V and 3 from J, leaving 12 bases between them. The CDR3 DNA is TGTGCCAGCATGGGGCGCGGATACTATGGCTACACCTTC. Translating it yields CASMGRGYYGYTF.

This chain links TRBV6-5 with TRBJ1-4; TRBD1 is a possible D gene (5 bases). The CDR3 consists of 15 residues. CDR1 MNHEY and CDR2 SVGAGI come from the germline V gene. Trimming left V 0 bases short and J 4 bases short, with 9 bases between. The CDR3 loop is CASSYSRQRNEKLFF. The CDR3 region has the DNA TGTGCCAGCAGTTACTCGAGACAGCGTAATGAAAAACTGTTTTTT.

This chain uses TRBV5-4 with TRBJ2-5; 8 nucleotides align to TRBD1. V trimming: 6 bases; J trimming: 4 bases; junction bases outside the gene matches: 11. The CDR3 extends over 15 amino acids. CDR1 and CDR2 (germline): SGHNT, YYREEE (reference sequence). The CDR3 reads CASTQQGGIGETQYF. DNA for the CDR3: TGTGCCAGCACCCAACAGGGGGGTATTGGAGAGACCCAGTACTTC.

This rearrangement joins TRBV5-1 to TRBJ1-1; 9 bases agree with TRBD1. CDR1 and CDR2 (germline): SGHRS, YFSETQ. This CDR3 is built from 18 residues. V shed 4 bases, J shed 5 bases, and the junction held 18 bases outside the gene matches. The CDR3 DNA reads TGCGCCAGCAGCCGAGGAACAGGGGGCGTCCTTCAGGAGACTGAAGCTTTCTTT. Protein product: CASSRGTGGVLQETEAFF.

The chain carries TRBV29-1 and TRBJ1-6; 7 bases are a match to TRBD1. Germline CDR1 is SQVTM and CDR2 is ANQGSEA. CDR3 length: 12 amino acids. J gave up 7 bases and V 5 bases, and 2 bases lay outside the gene matches. The CDR3 bases are TGCAGCGTTCAACAGGGGAATTCACCCCTCCACTTT. Translating gives CSVQQGNSPLHF.

The J gene is TRBJ2-7, the V gene TRBV3-1 (or the pseudogene TRBV3-2), with TRBD2 as a possible D gene (5 bases). The germline V and J ends were trimmed by 1 base and 0 bases, with 10 bases remaining between them. The germline V gene encodes CDR1 LGHDT and CDR2 YNNKEL (reference sequence). The CDR3 runs 15 residues. This CDR3 reads CASSQASGSSYEQYF. CDR3 bases: TGTGCCAGCAGCCAAGCGAGCGGTAGCTCCTACGAGCAGTACTTC.

The count of this clone is one. The chain joins TRBV7-8 to TRBJ1-3; TRBD1 aligns across 8 bases. The CDR3 has 19 residues. Looked up from germline, CDR1 is SGHVS and CDR2 is FQNEAQ. Trimming removed 4 bases from V and 0 bases from J; junction bases left unmatched: 14. In nucleotides, the CDR3 is TGTGCCAGCAGCTCTCAGGGGGCCCGGCCGTACTTCTCTGGAAACACCATATATTTT. Its translation: CASSSQGARPYFSGNTIYF.

The chain carries TRBV12-5 and TRBJ2-2; 7 bases map to TRBD2. Trimming cost V 4 bases and J 1 base; bases outside gene matches: 9. This CDR3 comprises 17 residues. CDR1 is LGHNT, CDR2 FRNRAP, per germline. The CDR3 DNA is TGTGCTAGTGGTTCGCGAACCGGGACTAAGAACACCGGGGAGCTGTTTTTT. This codes for CASGSRTGTKNTGELFF.

This clone was picked up a small number of times. Other DNA variants within this sample encode the same CDR3. The rearrangement links TRBV28 to TRBJ2-7; 10 bases agree with TRBD1. This CDR3 comprises 13 residues. Germline trimming cut 4 bases from V and 4 bases from J; bases unmatched to any gene: 1. Germline lookup yields CDR1 MDHEN and CDR2 SYDVKM. As DNA, the CDR3 is TGTGCCAGCAGTTCGGGACAGGGGTACGAGCAGTACTTC. The encoded protein is CASSSGQGYEQYF.

The chain employs TRBV3-1 (or the pseudogene TRBV3-2) and TRBJ1-4, with a possible D match to TRBD1 (6 bases). The CDR3 runs to 15 residues. V was pared by 1 base and J by 3 bases, with 9 bases between. Per germline, CDR1 LGHDT and CDR2 YNNKEL (reference sequence). The CDR3 bases are TGTGCCAGCAGCCAAGGAAGGGGGTCTAATGAAAAACTGTTTTTT. As protein: CASSQGRGSNEKLFF.

The genes are TRBV24-1 and TRBJ1-1, with TRBD1 matching over 10 bases. Trimming removed 5 bases from V and 3 bases from J; junction bases left unmatched: 11. The CDR3 consists of 17 residues. Germline V lookup: CDR1 KGHDR, CDR2 SFDVKD. CDR3 loop: CATSGGVGTGVHTEAFF. The DNA of the CDR3 is TGTGCCACCAGTGGGGGGGTAGGGACAGGGGTTCACACTGAAGCTTTCTTT.

The V call is TRBV27, the J call TRBJ2-7; TRBD2 aligns across 11 bases. Germline CDR1 and CDR2: MNHEY and SMNVEV (reference sequence). Trimming took 4 bases from V and 1 from J; bases not matched to a gene: 9. The CDR3 sequence is 17 residues long. CDR3 coding DNA: TGTGCCAGCAGTTCCTCGTCACTAGCGGGAGTGTCCTACGAGCAGTACTTC. This gives the protein CASSSSSLAGVSYEQYF.

The CDR3 reads CASRLAGGPSTDTQYF. CDR3 coding DNA: TGTGCATCCCGGCTAGCGGGAGGCCCCAGCACAGATACGCAGTATTTT. This chain uses TRBV7-9 with TRBJ2-3, with 11 bases lining up with TRBD2. The CDR3 loop spans 16 amino acids. Per the germline V gene, CDR1 is SEHNR and CDR2 is FQNEAQ (reference sequence).

Turning to this clone: Different DNA sequences within this sample yield the same CDR3. CDR3 residues: CASSPGQNSNQPQHF. The CDR3 DNA reads TGTGCCAGCTCACCGGGACAGAATAGCAATCAGCCCCAGCATTTT. This chain connects TRBV18 to TRBJ1-5, with 7 bases identical to TRBD1. Germline CDR1 KGHSH, CDR2 LQKENI. The J segment lost 0 bases and the V segment lost 3 bases, leaving 2 bases of the junction unmatched. CDR3 length: 15 residues.

The chain carries TRBV11-2 and TRBJ1-6, with D perhaps TRBD1 (5 bases). The CDR3 is 14 amino acids. Deletions cut 1 base from V and 7 bases from J, with 8 bases between. Per germline, CDR1 SGHAT and CDR2 FQNNGV. In DNA form, the CDR3 reads TGTGCCAGCAGCTTAGTGCAGGGCAATTCACCCCTCCACTTT. Amino acid sequence: CASSLVQGNSPLHF.

V usage is TRBV5-6 and J usage is TRBJ2-7; weak D call: TRBD2 (5 bases). CDR1 is SGHDT and CDR2 is YYEEEE in the germline V gene. Deletions cut 3 bases from V and 5 bases from J, with 15 bases between. The CDR3 has 14 amino acids. For the CDR3, the DNA is TGTGCCAGCAGCTGGAGGCCCTCTGAGAACGAGCAGTACTTC. It encodes CASSWRPSENEQYF.

The rearrangement links TRBV19 to TRBJ2-7; 8 nucleotides align to TRBD1. Trimming at V came to 6 bases and at J to 3 bases, leaving 4 bases not matched to a gene. Germline values: CDR1 LNHDA, CDR2 SQIVND (reference sequence). The CDR3 is 13 amino acids. In nucleotides, the CDR3 is TGTGCCAGTAGCCTCGGACAGGGCTACGAGCAGTACTTC. It translates to CASSLGQGYEQYF.

This chain connects TRBV4-1 to TRBJ2-3, with 8 bases fitting TRBD1. Trimming at V came to 1 base and at J to 6 bases, leaving 9 bases not matched to a gene. Germline CDR1 is MGHRA and CDR2 is YSYEKL. This CDR3 is built from 16 residues. CDR3 coding DNA: TGCGCCAGCAGCCAAGCTCCGGACAGGGATATGGATACGCAGTATTTT. Residues: CASSQAPDRDMDTQYF.

The J gene is TRBJ2-1, the V gene TRBV28, with D possibly being TRBD2 (6 bases). Germline CDR1 reads MDHEN; CDR2 reads SYDVKM. The V end was cut by 3 bases, the J end by 1 base, with 7 bases between. The CDR3 loop spans 14 amino acids. CDR3 amino acids: CASSLTRSYNEQFF. The CDR3 bases are TGTGCCAGCAGTTTGACTAGGTCCTACAATGAGCAGTTCTTC.

This rearrangement joins TRBV11-1 to TRBJ2-1, with D hard to call. V gave up 6 bases and J gave up 9 bases, with 9 bases separating them. The CDR3 has 11 residues. Germline CDR1 and CDR2: SGHAT and FQDESV (reference sequence). CDR3 DNA: TGTGCCAGCAGGACTTCTCTTGAGCAGTTCTTC. It specifies CASRTSLEQFF.